This T cell receptor beta chain was captured by sequencing in a study of cytomegalovirus exposure and HLA in healthy donors. Germline CDR1 reads SEHNR; CDR2 reads FQNEAQ (reference sequence). The CDR3 spans 13 residues. In the PCR, 60 Vbeta and 13 Jbeta primers were used. TCRdb keeps only in-frame clones here, not all; method: immunoSEQ multiplex PCR. The top ten clones hold 2.1% of a sample with around 150,000 clones, around three quarters of them seen once. A note on this clone: One end of the junction varies from germline; a read error may be responsible.

The chain links TRBV7-9 to TRBJ2-7; possible D gene TRBD1, 5 bases. The TCR originated in a man aged 35-49 years in good health and CMV-seronegative. Sequencing was performed on PBMCs. The CDR3 nucleotides are TGTTCCAGCAGCTTACGACAGTCCTACGAGCAGTACTTC. This translates into CSSSLRQSYEQYF.